A selection of T cell receptor beta chains follows, all from one sample in a study of blood T cell repertoires in COVID-19. TCRdb keeps only in-frame clones here, not all; method: immunoSEQ multiplex PCR. The sample shows a few hundred thousand clones, about 85% of them seen only once. The specimen sequenced was peripheral blood. The receptors were sampled from a man aged 35-49 years with acute or convalescent COVID-19. Both conserved end residues are part of each CDR3. The order of the fields is J gene, clone size, D gene, V gene, CDR3 DNA, CDR3 protein. The D gene is left open where the match is weak. Size is stated for part of the rows, as once, few or many counts, or as a class when the clone is expanded.

j_gene: TRBJ2-3; abundance: -; d_gene: -; v_gene: TRBV6-6; CDR3nt: TGTGCCAGCAGTTACACCATCAGAGCGGAGGATACGCAGTATTTT; CDR3aa: CASSYTIRAEDTQYF
j_gene: TRBJ1-5; abundance: -; d_gene: TRBD1; v_gene: TRBV2; CDR3nt: TGTGCCAGCAGGGGACAGGCAGATCAGCCCCAGCATTTT; CDR3aa: CASRGQADQPQHF
j_gene: TRBJ1-1; abundance: -; d_gene: -; v_gene: TRBV6-6; CDR3nt: TGTGCCAGCAGTCTATCGAGCGTTAACAGGGATTGGACTGAAGCTTTCTTT; CDR3aa: CASSLSSVNRDWTEAFF
j_gene: TRBJ2-4; abundance: -; d_gene: TRBD2; v_gene: TRBV4-3; CDR3nt: TGCGCCAGCAGCCAAGGATGGCGGGGGGAAGACATTCAGTACTTC; CDR3aa: CASSQGWRGEDIQYF
j_gene: TRBJ1-5; abundance: -; d_gene: TRBD1; v_gene: TRBV4-1; CDR3nt: TGCGCCAGCAGCCAAGCCCCCACAGGGGCCCCCAATCAGCCCCAGCATTTT; CDR3aa: CASSQAPTGAPNQPQHF
j_gene: TRBJ1-1; abundance: -; d_gene: -; v_gene: TRBV5-6; CDR3nt: TGTGCCAGCAGCTTTCTCGACGGGGGGAACACTGAAGCTTTCTTT; CDR3aa: CASSFLDGGNTEAFF
j_gene: TRBJ1-1; abundance: -; d_gene: TRBD1; v_gene: TRBV6-5; CDR3nt: TGTGCCAGCAGCTACGCCAGGGGGCCCATGAACACTGAAGCTTTCTTT; CDR3aa: CASSYARGPMNTEAFF
j_gene: TRBJ1-3; abundance: few; d_gene: -; v_gene: TRBV5-1; CDR3nt: TGCGCCAGCAGCCAACCCACACAGACTGGAAACACCATATATTTT; CDR3aa: CASSQPTQTGNTIYF
j_gene: TRBJ2-3; abundance: -; d_gene: -; v_gene: TRBV11-2; CDR3nt: TGTGCCAGCAGCTTAGATGGGACTCACACAGATACGCAGTATTTT; CDR3aa: CASSLDGTHTDTQYF
j_gene: TRBJ1-4; abundance: -; d_gene: -; v_gene: TRBV4-3; CDR3nt: TGCGCCAGCAGCAATGGTCTTGGTAGAGAAAAACTGTTTTTT; CDR3aa: CASSNGLGREKLFF
j_gene: TRBJ2-3; abundance: -; d_gene: -; v_gene: TRBV3-1/TRBV3-2; CDR3nt: TGTGCCAGCAGCCACTATCCCAGCACAGATACGCAGTATTTT; CDR3aa: CASSHYPSTDTQYF
j_gene: TRBJ2-7; abundance: -; d_gene: -; v_gene: TRBV7-2; CDR3nt: TGTGCCAGCAGCTATCCCAGGGGCCCAGAGGAGCAGTACTTC; CDR3aa: CASSYPRGPEEQYF
j_gene: TRBJ1-1; abundance: once; d_gene: TRBD1; v_gene: TRBV5-4; CDR3nt: TGTGCCAGCAACAGGGGACATTCGAACACTGAAGCTTTCTTT; CDR3aa: CASNRGHSNTEAFF
j_gene: TRBJ1-2; abundance: -; d_gene: TRBD1; v_gene: TRBV7-9; CDR3nt: TGTGCCAGCAGCATCGGACAGGGGGTTGGCTACACCTTC; CDR3aa: CASSIGQGVGYTF
j_gene: TRBJ2-2; abundance: -; d_gene: -; v_gene: TRBV5-1; CDR3nt: TGCGCCAGCAGCCCCGGGAGCGGAGAAACCGGGGAGCTGTTTTTT; CDR3aa: CASSPGSGETGELFF
j_gene: TRBJ2-2; abundance: -; d_gene: -; v_gene: TRBV5-6; CDR3nt: TGTGCCAGCAGCCCCTGGGCGGAGGGGAACACCGGGGAGCTGTTTTTT; CDR3aa: CASSPWAEGNTGELFF
j_gene: TRBJ2-2; abundance: -; d_gene: -; v_gene: TRBV5-1; CDR3nt: TGCGCCAGCAGAACCAGGGCGAACACCGGGGAGCTGTTTTTT; CDR3aa: CASRTRANTGELFF
j_gene: TRBJ1-5; abundance: -; d_gene: -; v_gene: TRBV14; CDR3nt: TGTGCCAGCAGCCAAGTCCACGGGGGTTGGCCCCAGCATTTT; CDR3aa: CASSQVHGGWPQHF
j_gene: TRBJ1-4; abundance: -; d_gene: TRBD1; v_gene: TRBV28; CDR3nt: TGTGCCAGCAGTGAGCCGGGACAGGCTGAAAAACTGTTTTTT; CDR3aa: CASSEPGQAEKLFF
j_gene: TRBJ1-2; abundance: -; d_gene: -; v_gene: TRBV6-5; CDR3nt: TGTGCCTCCGAGGACACTGGGGCTAACTATGGCTACACCTTC; CDR3aa: CASEDTGANYGYTF
j_gene: TRBJ2-7; abundance: once; d_gene: -; v_gene: TRBV19; CDR3nt: TGTGCCAGTAGTCGCTTCACAGGGAGCGAGCAGTACTTC; CDR3aa: CASSRFTGSEQYF
j_gene: TRBJ1-1; abundance: -; d_gene: -; v_gene: TRBV30; CDR3nt: TGTGCCTGGAGTGCTTGGCGGGGGGCTGAAGCTTTCTTT; CDR3aa: CAWSAWRGAEAFF
j_gene: TRBJ1-5; abundance: -; d_gene: TRBD1; v_gene: TRBV12-5; CDR3nt: TGTGCTAGTGGAGTAGGACAGGCCAGCCATAGCAATCAGCCCCAGCATTTT; CDR3aa: CASGVGQASHSNQPQHF
j_gene: TRBJ1-3; abundance: -; d_gene: TRBD1; v_gene: TRBV7-3; CDR3nt: TGTGCCAGCGGCTTACAGGGGGCTGGCTCTGGAAACACCATATATTTT; CDR3aa: CASGLQGAGSGNTIYF
j_gene: TRBJ2-2; abundance: -; d_gene: -; v_gene: TRBV5-1; CDR3nt: TGCGCCAGCAGCTTGGTCCCGGGTTTGACCGGGGAGCTGTTTTTT; CDR3aa: CASSLVPGLTGELFF
j_gene: TRBJ1-1; abundance: -; d_gene: TRBD1; v_gene: TRBV7-9; CDR3nt: TGTGCCAGCAGTCAAGGAGGGGTCGGACAGGGCGCTTTCTTT; CDR3aa: CASSQGGVGQGAFF
j_gene: TRBJ1-1; abundance: -; d_gene: -; v_gene: TRBV12-3/TRBV12-4; CDR3nt: TGTGCCAGCAGTTTGGCCTTGAACACTGAAGCTTTCTTT; CDR3aa: CASSLALNTEAFF
j_gene: TRBJ1-2; abundance: once; d_gene: TRBD1; v_gene: TRBV10-1; CDR3nt: TGCGCCAGCAGTGCGGCAGGGGGCTATGGCTACACCTTC; CDR3aa: CASSAAGGYGYTF
j_gene: TRBJ1-2; abundance: -; d_gene: -; v_gene: TRBV10-3; CDR3nt: TGTGCCATCAAGAGAGGAGACAGATATGAGGACACCTTC; CDR3aa: CAIKRGDRYEDTF
j_gene: TRBJ2-7; abundance: -; d_gene: TRBD2; v_gene: TRBV6-2/TRBV6-3; CDR3nt: TGTGCCAGCAGGCCTTGGCGGGGGTCCTACGAGCAGTACTTC; CDR3aa: CASRPWRGSYEQYF
j_gene: TRBJ1-2; abundance: -; d_gene: -; v_gene: TRBV30; CDR3nt: TGTGCCTGGAGCGCCGGGACAAACGATAACTATGGCTACACCTTC; CDR3aa: CAWSAGTNDNYGYTF
j_gene: TRBJ2-2; abundance: few; d_gene: TRBD1; v_gene: TRBV30; CDR3nt: TGTGCCTGGAGACAGGGGGAGGCCGGGGAGCTGTTTTTT; CDR3aa: CAWRQGEAGELFF
j_gene: TRBJ1-1; abundance: -; d_gene: -; v_gene: TRBV5-1; CDR3nt: TGCGCCAGCCAAGGGGTATCGACTGAAGCTTTCTTT; CDR3aa: CASQGVSTEAFF
j_gene: TRBJ1-1; abundance: -; d_gene: -; v_gene: TRBV11-2; CDR3nt: TGTGCCAGCAGACTGAACAGAGAAGCTTTCTTT; CDR3aa: CASRLNREAFF
j_gene: TRBJ1-6; abundance: -; d_gene: -; v_gene: TRBV5-6; CDR3nt: TGTGCCAGCAGCACTTCCGGGAGCTCCTATAATTCACCCCTCCACTTT; CDR3aa: CASSTSGSSYNSPLHF
j_gene: TRBJ2-2; abundance: -; d_gene: TRBD1; v_gene: TRBV10-3; CDR3nt: TGTGCCACCGGGACAGGGAGGAACACCGGGGAGCTGTTTTTT; CDR3aa: CATGTGRNTGELFF
j_gene: TRBJ1-2; abundance: -; d_gene: -; v_gene: TRBV11-2; CDR3nt: TGTGCCAGCAGCTTAGAGGGGGCTGTTTCTGGCTACACCTTC; CDR3aa: CASSLEGAVSGYTF
j_gene: TRBJ1-1; abundance: -; d_gene: -; v_gene: TRBV6-5; CDR3nt: TGTGCCAGCAACATCGGGGTGAGATCGAACACTGAAGCTTTCTTT; CDR3aa: CASNIGVRSNTEAFF
j_gene: TRBJ1-2; abundance: many; d_gene: TRBD1; v_gene: TRBV3-1/TRBV3-2; CDR3nt: TGTGCCAGCAGCCAAGAGGCAGTACAGGGGCGCTATGGCTACACCTTC; CDR3aa: CASSQEAVQGRYGYTF
j_gene: TRBJ1-3; abundance: -; d_gene: -; v_gene: TRBV4-2; CDR3nt: TGTGCCAGCAGTCATGTACCGGTTGGTACCATATATTTT; CDR3aa: CASSHVPVGTIYF
j_gene: TRBJ2-3; abundance: -; d_gene: -; v_gene: TRBV11-3; CDR3nt: TGTGCCAGCAGCTCTGGTTTGAGGGAACCTAGCACAGATACGCAGTATTTT; CDR3aa: CASSSGLREPSTDTQYF
j_gene: TRBJ2-7; abundance: few; d_gene: TRBD2; v_gene: TRBV7-2; CDR3nt: TGTGCCAGCAGCTTTAGCTCAGCGGGGGCCTACGAGCAGTACTTC; CDR3aa: CASSFSSAGAYEQYF
j_gene: TRBJ2-3; abundance: -; d_gene: TRBD2; v_gene: TRBV11-3; CDR3nt: TGTGCCAGCAGCAAGCTAGCGGCAGGGAGTGGGGCAGATACGCAGTATTTT; CDR3aa: CASSKLAAGSGADTQYF
j_gene: TRBJ1-2; abundance: -; d_gene: TRBD1; v_gene: TRBV29-1; CDR3nt: TGCAGCGCCCCCAGGGGGAGTGGCTACACCTTC; CDR3aa: CSAPRGSGYTF
j_gene: TRBJ1-2; abundance: once; d_gene: TRBD1; v_gene: TRBV24-1; CDR3nt: TGTGCCACCAGTGATCCAGGGGGCTATGGCTACACCTTC; CDR3aa: CATSDPGGYGYTF
j_gene: TRBJ2-3; abundance: -; d_gene: -; v_gene: TRBV5-1; CDR3nt: TGCGCCAGCAGCTGGGGAGGCACAGATACGCAGTATTTT; CDR3aa: CASSWGGTDTQYF
j_gene: TRBJ1-2; abundance: -; d_gene: TRBD1; v_gene: TRBV28; CDR3nt: TGTGCCAGCAGTTCCGACAGGGTATATGGCTACACCTTC; CDR3aa: CASSSDRVYGYTF
j_gene: TRBJ2-7; abundance: -; d_gene: TRBD1; v_gene: TRBV10-2; CDR3nt: TGCGCCAGCAGTGTAGACAGGGTTTACGAGCAGTACTTC; CDR3aa: CASSVDRVYEQYF
j_gene: TRBJ1-1; abundance: few; d_gene: -; v_gene: TRBV6-5; CDR3nt: TGTGCCAGCAGTAAGAACCTGGACTTAGCTTTCTTT; CDR3aa: CASSKNLDLAFF
j_gene: TRBJ2-1; abundance: once; d_gene: -; v_gene: TRBV4-1; CDR3nt: TGCGCCAGCAGCCCTCTCACAGGGCTTGAGCAGTTCTTC; CDR3aa: CASSPLTGLEQFF
j_gene: TRBJ1-2; abundance: -; d_gene: -; v_gene: TRBV29-1; CDR3nt: TGCAGCGTTGACAGGGTCTATGGCTACACCTTC; CDR3aa: CSVDRVYGYTF
j_gene: TRBJ2-3; abundance: -; d_gene: TRBD2; v_gene: TRBV7-9; CDR3nt: TGTGCCAGCAGCTTATTTGCGGGGGGGGGCACAGATACGCAGTATTTT; CDR3aa: CASSLFAGGGTDTQYF
j_gene: TRBJ1-1; abundance: -; d_gene: -; v_gene: TRBV24-1; CDR3nt: TGTGCCACCAGTGATTTCGGAGGGACTGAAGCTTTCTTT; CDR3aa: CATSDFGGTEAFF
j_gene: TRBJ2-3; abundance: -; d_gene: -; v_gene: TRBV30; CDR3nt: TGTGCCTGGAGTGTAGGAGGGAACACAGATACGCAGTATTTT; CDR3aa: CAWSVGGNTDTQYF
j_gene: TRBJ1-2; abundance: -; d_gene: -; v_gene: TRBV7-8; CDR3nt: TGTGCCAGCAGCTCCCCGGGTTTGGACAGATTCTATGGCTACACCTTC; CDR3aa: CASSSPGLDRFYGYTF
j_gene: TRBJ1-6; abundance: -; d_gene: TRBD1; v_gene: TRBV5-1; CDR3nt: TGCGCCAGCAGCACCGGGACAGCCTATAATTCACCCCTCCACTTT; CDR3aa: CASSTGTAYNSPLHF
j_gene: TRBJ2-1; abundance: -; d_gene: TRBD2; v_gene: TRBV7-3; CDR3nt: TGTGCCAGCAGCTTAAATGCGGGGGGGTCGGTCCGCGTCTCGAATGAGCAGTTCTTC; CDR3aa: CASSLNAGGSVRVSNEQFF
j_gene: TRBJ1-5; abundance: -; d_gene: -; v_gene: TRBV12-5; CDR3nt: TGTGCTAGTGGTCCGACAGGTGGGTACAATCAGCCCCAGCATTTT; CDR3aa: CASGPTGGYNQPQHF